This TCR beta chain comes out of a study of blood T cell repertoires in COVID-19. The CDR3 length is 17 residues. CDR1 is SNHLY and CDR2 is FYNNEI in the germline V gene. Unmatched junction bases numbered 15, after V lost 4 bases and J lost 5 bases. Repertoires were generated with immunoSEQ multiplex PCR, while TCRdb's copy carries only in-frame clones and drops some. The table has hundreds of thousands of clones, about 88% seen once. Participant-reported clinical history was the basis for cohort assignment. The rearrangement links TRBV2 to TRBJ2-3, with TRBD1 identical over 7 bases. This TCR derives from a woman aged 35 to 49 who had recovered from COVID-19. Sequenced: PBMCs or T cells enriched from blood (not recorded which). For the CDR3, the DNA is TGTGCCAGCAGTGGGGTCACGACAGGGAGTAAGGGAGATACGCAGTATTTT. It yields the protein CASSGVTTGSKGDTQYF.